This record looks at one T cell receptor (beta chain) sequence and its context. This sample was included in a study of blood T cell repertoires in COVID-19. Across the whole study: COVID-19 samples, acute and convalescent, were from the United States, Italy and Spain. PBMCs, B-cell-depleted T cells, or T cells provided the cDNA or gDNA that made up the material.

In the study's own analysis: Cell counts per sample came from amplifying reference gene primers. Data came from immunoSEQ multiplex PCR; TCRdb stores just in-frame clones and leaves some out. That table furnishes V, J and clone size, whereas the DNA furnished D and trimming. This table has fewer than 250,000 clones, about 87% appearing once. V gave up 2 bases and J gave up 1 base, with 20 bases separating them. The length of the CDR3 is 18 residues. Germline CDR1 is SGHVS and CDR2 is FNYEAQ. This clonotype originated in a man between 65 and 85 years old with acute or convalescent COVID-19. The V gene is TRBV7-6, the J gene TRBJ2-5; D perhaps matches TRBD2 (7 bases). The sequenced sample was peripheral blood. The CDR3 DNA reads TGTGCCAGCAGCTTATCGCCCCCGGGGGGCAGGGGCCAAGAGACCCAGTACTTC. It specifies CASSLSPPGGRGQETQYF.